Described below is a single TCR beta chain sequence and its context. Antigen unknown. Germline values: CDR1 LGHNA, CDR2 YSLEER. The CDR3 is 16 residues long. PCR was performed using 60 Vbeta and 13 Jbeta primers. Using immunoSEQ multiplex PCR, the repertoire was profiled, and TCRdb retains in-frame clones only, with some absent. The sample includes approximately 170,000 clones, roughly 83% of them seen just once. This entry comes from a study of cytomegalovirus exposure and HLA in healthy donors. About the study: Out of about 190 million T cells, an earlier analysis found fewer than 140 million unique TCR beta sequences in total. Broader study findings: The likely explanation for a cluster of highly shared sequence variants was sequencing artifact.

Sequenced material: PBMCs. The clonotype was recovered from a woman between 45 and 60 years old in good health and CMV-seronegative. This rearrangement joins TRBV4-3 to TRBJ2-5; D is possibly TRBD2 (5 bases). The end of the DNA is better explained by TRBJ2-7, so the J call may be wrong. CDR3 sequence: CASSQERTGISYEQYF. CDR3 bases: TGCGCCAGCAGCCAAGAAAGGACCGGGATCTCCTACGAGCAGTACTTC.